These 27 T cell receptor beta chains came from one sample sequenced in a study of blood T cell repertoires in COVID-19. Produced via immunoSEQ multiplex PCR; TCRdb's table is partial and in-frame only. The data hold around 170,000 clones, with under 90% observed a single time. Sequencing used PBMCs or T cells enriched from blood (not recorded which). These receptors were taken from a man over 45 who had recovered from COVID-19.

V and J are TRBV30 and TRBJ1-2, with D unresolved. Between the trimmed V and J ends, which lost 0 bases and 3 bases, there was a span of 8 bases. CDR3 size: 13 residues. Germline V gene data show CDR1 as GTSNPN and CDR2 as SVGIG (reference sequence). In DNA form, the CDR3 reads TGTGCCTGGAGTGTAATGAGGGACTATGGCTACACCTTC. Protein product: CAWSVMRDYGYTF.

The rearrangement joins TRBV4-3 to TRBJ1-2, with 8 nucleotides matching TRBD1. The germline CDR1 and CDR2 sequences are LGHNA and YSLEER. Trimming removed 3 bases from V and 4 bases from J; junction bases left unmatched: 13. The CDR3 runs to 17 residues. As DNA, the CDR3 is TGCGCCAGCAGCCACTACTTCGGACAGGGTGAGCGCTATGGCTACACCTTC. Residues: CASSHYFGQGERYGYTF.

The V gene is TRBV7-9, the J gene TRBJ1-2, with D maybe TRBD1 (6 bases). CDR1 is SEHNR, CDR2 FQNEAQ, per germline (reference sequence). This CDR3 spans 16 amino acids. V was cut by 5 bases and J by 0 bases, with 16 bases left in between. The CDR3 spells CASSPRGGIANYGYTF. The CDR3 region has the DNA TGTGCCAGCAGCCCGAGAGGGGGAATTGCTAACTATGGCTACACCTTC. Full variable domain (rest looked up from reference TRBV7-9 and TRBJ1-2): DTGVSQNPRHKITKRGQNVTFRCDPISEHNRLYWYRQTLGQGPEFLTYFQNEAQLEKSRLLSDRFSAERPKGSFSTLEIQRTEQGDSAMYLCASSPRGGIANYGYTFGSGTRLTVV.

This chain joins TRBV5-1 and TRBJ1-1, with D uncertain. Trimming stripped 4 bases from V and 4 bases from J, with 17 bases between. CDR1 and CDR2 from the germline V gene are SGHRS and YFSETQ. CDR3 length: 15 residues. CDR3 DNA: TGCGCCAGCAGCCCTTTCGGGGAACTGACCACTGAAGCTTTCTTT. Translation gives CASSPFGELTTEAFF.

This chain links TRBV7-6 with TRBJ1-4; 7 bases align to TRBD1. The CDR3 runs 16 residues. J lost 5 bases, V lost 2 bases, and 8 bases had no gene match. The germline V gene has CDR1 SGHVS and CDR2 FNYEAQ. CDR3 sequence: CASSLTGEQGNEKLFF. As DNA, the CDR3 is TGTGCCAGCAGCTTAACGGGTGAACAGGGGAATGAAAAACTGTTTTTT.

This chain joins TRBV28 and TRBJ1-2; D gene uncertain. The V end lost 3 bases, the J end lost 3 bases, and 5 bases lay between the germline ends. The germline CDR1 and CDR2 sequences are MDHEN and SYDVKM. There are 12 residues in the CDR3. The CDR3 region is CASSLSHYGYTF. CDR3 coding DNA: TGTGCCAGCAGTTTGAGCCACTATGGCTACACCTTC.

The chain has TRBV5-6 and TRBJ1-4; D gene uncertain. With 3 bases removed from V and 8 bases from J, the gap between germline ends came to 17 bases. Germline assignment: CDR1 SGHDT and CDR2 YYEEEE. The CDR3 sequence is 15 residues long. The CDR3 DNA reads TGTGCCAGCAGCTCACCGCCGTACCTCAGGGAAAAACTGTTTTTT. This translates into CASSSPPYLREKLFF.

This clone appeared once. This chain connects TRBV18 to TRBJ2-2; 10 bases are a match to TRBD1. The V segment lost 4 bases and the J segment 4 bases; nucleotides outside the gene matches: 6. CDR1 and CDR2 from the germline V gene are KGHSH and LQKENI. The CDR3 covers 16 residues. The DNA for the CDR3 is TGTGCCAGCTCACGTGGACAGGGGGGGACCACCGGGGAGCTGTTTTTT. Translating gives CASSRGQGGTTGELFF.

The chain is built from TRBV4-1 and TRBJ2-3; D is possibly TRBD1 (5 bases). V lost 4 bases to trimming and J lost 5 bases, with 16 bases between them. CDR3 size: 15 residues. Germline V gene data show CDR1 as MGHRA and CDR2 as YSYEKL. The CDR3 is CASSLVGVREDTQYF. The CDR3 DNA sequence: TGCGCCAGCAGCCTGGTAGGGGTAAGGGAAGATACGCAGTATTTT.

The V call is TRBV28, the J call TRBJ2-3; 8 bases are shared with TRBD1. Germline-derived CDR1 and CDR2 are MDHEN and SYDVKM. CDR3 size: 13 residues. After removal of 7 bases from V and 3 bases from J, the junction contained 3 bases not matched to a gene. Written as DNA, the CDR3 is TGTGCCAGCATACAGGGGGGTACAGATACGCAGTATTTT. Translation gives CASIQGGTDTQYF.

The gene calls are TRBV10-3 and TRBJ2-7; D is perhaps TRBD2 (6 bases). Germline CDR1 ENHRY, CDR2 SYGVKD. V gave up 4 bases and J gave up 3 bases, with 19 bases separating them. This CDR3 is built from 16 residues. CDR3 protein: CAISGVGGDGNYEQYF. Written as DNA, the CDR3 is TGTGCCATCAGTGGGGTGGGGGGAGACGGAAACTACGAGCAGTACTTC.

The gene calls are TRBV18 and TRBJ1-3; TRBD1 is a possible D gene (6 bases). This CDR3 region has 17 residues. Germline CDR1 and CDR2: KGHSH and LQKENI. V was trimmed by 2 bases and J by 0 bases, leaving 14 bases between them. The CDR3 here is CASSPGVLGGSGNTIYF. The CDR3 region has the DNA TGTGCCAGCTCACCAGGAGTTCTAGGGGGCTCTGGAAACACCATATATTTT. The variable domain in full, with the rest retrieved from reference TRBV18 and TRBJ1-3, is NAGVMQNPRHLVRRRGQEARLRCSPMKGHSHVYWYRQLPEEGLKFMVYLQKENIIDESGMPKERFSAEFPKEGPSILRIQQVVRGDSAAYFCASSPGVLGGSGNTIYFGEGSWLTVV.

The chain links TRBV9 to TRBJ1-6, with D unclear. The CDR3 totals 14 residues. The germline V and J ends were trimmed by 3 bases and 2 bases, with 6 bases remaining between them. CDR1 is SGDLS, CDR2 YYNGEE, per germline. CDR3 bases: TGTGCCAGCAGCGATGTCGCCTATAATTCACCCCTCCACTTT. This translates into CASSDVAYNSPLHF. The full variable domain, with the rest looked up from reference TRBV9 and TRBJ1-6, is DSGVTQTPKHLITATGQRVTLRCSPRSGDLSVYWYQQSLDQGLQFLIQYYNGEERAKGNILERFSAQQFPDLHSELNLSSLELGDSALYFCASSDVAYNSPLHFGNGTRLTVT.

This clone was detected only once. The chain's CDR3 is CASSQYRDGDFRDTQYF. CDR3 bases: TGTGCCAGCAGCCAGTACCGGGACGGGGACTTCAGGGATACGCAGTATTTT. This sequence joins TRBV7-9 and TRBJ2-3; maybe TRBD2 (6 bases). The CDR3 loop spans 17 amino acids. The V gene's germline CDR1 is SEHNR and CDR2 FQNEAQ (reference sequence). With 5 bases removed from V and 6 bases from J, the gap between germline ends came to 24 bases.

The rearrangement joins TRBV10-1 to TRBJ2-3; tentative D call: TRBD2 (7 bases). The CDR3 is 15 amino acids. Germline V CDR1 and CDR2: WNHNN, SYGVQD (reference sequence). Trimming pared 5 bases from V and 1 base from J, leaving 13 bases between. This CDR3 is CASSKGGPGTDTQYF. CDR3 nucleotides: TGCGCCAGCAGTAAGGGGGGGCCTGGCACAGATACGCAGTATTTT.

CDR3 protein: CASSLSWAGGHRTQYF. The CDR3 coding sequence is TGTGCCAGCAGCTTATCTTGGGCAGGGGGACATAGGACCCAGTACTTC. This rearrangement joins TRBV7-2 to TRBJ2-5; 7 nucleotides match TRBD1. The CDR3 spans 16 residues. Unmatched junction bases numbered 13, after V lost 2 bases and J lost 7 bases. Germline lookup yields CDR1 SGHTA and CDR2 FQGNSA.

The chain joins TRBV3-1 (or the pseudogene TRBV3-2) to TRBJ1-2; a possible D gene is TRBD1 (5 bases). V dropped 4 bases and J dropped 8 bases, with 11 bases sitting between them. Germline assignment: CDR1 LGHDT and CDR2 YNNKEL (reference sequence). The CDR3 extends over 12 amino acids. Here the CDR3 reads CASSPGSGGYTF. CDR3 coding DNA: TGTGCCAGCAGCCCCGGTTCAGGGGGCTACACCTTC.

The chain recombines TRBV20-1 with TRBJ1-2; 10 nucleotides align to TRBD1. Germline loops: CDR1 DFQATT, CDR2 SNEGSKA (reference sequence). The V segment lost 5 bases and the J segment 13 bases; nucleotides outside the gene matches: 7. This CDR3 is 11 amino acids long. CDR3 loop: CSASPGQGTTF. The CDR3 DNA sequence: TGCAGTGCTTCCCCGGGACAGGGGACCACCTTC.

This clone was counted a few times. The chain combines TRBV19 with TRBJ2-2; D is perhaps TRBD1 (6 bases). The CDR3 sequence is 17 residues long. The germline V and J ends were trimmed by 10 bases and 1 base, with 22 bases remaining between them. The germline V gene has CDR1 LNHDA and CDR2 SQIVND (reference sequence). The CDR3 DNA reads TGTGCCACCACACCATCACAGGGCTCGTTGAACACCGGGGAGCTGTTTTTT. Residues: CATTPSQGSLNTGELFF.

This chain uses TRBV7-2 with TRBJ2-4; 7 nucleotides agree with TRBD1. V shed 5 bases, J shed 2 bases, and the junction held 6 bases outside the gene matches. The CDR3 totals 15 residues. Germline CDR1 reads SGHTA; CDR2 reads FQGNSA. DNA for the CDR3: TGTGCCAGCAGCCTTACGACAGGGTCCAAAAACATTCAGTACTTC. Protein sequence: CASSLTTGSKNIQYF.

This rearrangement joins TRBV4-1 to TRBJ1-2; 8 bases match TRBD1. Trimming removed 4 bases from V and 4 bases from J; junction bases left unmatched: 14. CDR1 is MGHRA and CDR2 is YSYEKL in the germline V gene. The CDR3 covers 17 residues. CDR3 coding DNA: TGCGCCAGCAGCCCGACCTCCGGGACAGGTTTTTCCTATGGCTACACCTTC. This encodes CASSPTSGTGFSYGYTF.

This clone has a handful of counts. The chain recombines TRBV11-2 with TRBJ2-7, with TRBD1 matching over 8 bases. The CDR3 runs 15 residues. V lost 5 bases, J lost 4 bases, and 10 bases stayed unmatched. The germline V gene has CDR1 SGHAT and CDR2 FQNNGV. CDR3 DNA: TGTGCCAGCAGCCGGGACAGGCGAAGATCTTACGAGCAGTACTTC. It translates to CASSRDRRRSYEQYF.

The count of this clone is one. The chain has TRBV3-1 (or the pseudogene TRBV3-2) and TRBJ2-1, with D uncertain. Trimming took 1 base from V and 0 from J, leaving 10 bases between them. CDR3 length equals 16 residues. The germline gives CDR1 LGHDT, CDR2 YNNKEL (reference sequence). This CDR3 is CASSQGRSRSYNEQFF. In DNA, the CDR3 is TGTGCCAGCAGCCAAGGCCGGTCCCGCTCCTACAATGAGCAGTTCTTC.

This clone was recorded once. This rearrangement joins TRBV19 to TRBJ1-5, with a possible D match to TRBD1 (5 bases). CDR1 LNHDA and CDR2 SQIVND come from the germline V gene (reference sequence). Trimming took off 5 bases at V and 3 bases at J, with 14 bases between the two ends. CDR3 length equals 15 residues. In DNA, the CDR3 is TGTGCCAGTAGTGTATTCGGGGGAGACAATCAGCCCCAGCATTTT. Translated: CASSVFGGDNQPQHF.

The V and J genes are TRBV5-1 and TRBJ1-2; 12 bases fit TRBD1. After removal of 3 bases from V and 5 bases from J, the junction contained 8 bases not matched to a gene. Germline loops: CDR1 SGHRS, CDR2 YFSETQ. CDR3 length: 16 amino acids. CDR3 in DNA: TGCGCCAGCAGCTCGGGACAGGGGGCGAGAGGGTATGGCTACACCTTC. Protein: CASSSGQGARGYGYTF. The entire variable domain, with the rest obtained from reference TRBV5-1 and TRBJ1-2, is as follows: KAGVTQTPRYLIKTRGQQVTLSCSPISGHRSVSWYQQTPGQGLQFLFEYFSETQRNKGNFPGRFSGRQFSNSRSEMNVSTLELGDSALYLCASSSGQGARGYGYTFGSGTRLTVV.

The chain combines TRBV3-1 (or the pseudogene TRBV3-2) with TRBJ2-2; TRBD2 is a possible D gene (5 bases). Germline V CDR1 and CDR2: LGHDT, YNNKEL (reference sequence). The CDR3 spans 16 residues. V was clipped by 0 bases and J by 2 bases, with 10 bases between them. CDR3 amino acids: CASSQESGTNTGELFF. Written as DNA, the CDR3 is TGTGCCAGCAGCCAAGAGAGCGGTACTAACACCGGGGAGCTGTTTTTT.

The chain uses TRBV19 and TRBJ2-7, with D possibly TRBD2 on 7 matching bases. Germline-derived CDR1 and CDR2 are LNHDA and SQIVND (reference sequence). Trimming took off 2 bases at V and 6 bases at J, with 11 bases between the two ends. This CDR3 has 13 residues. The CDR3 region is CASSISGGGEQYF. CDR3 DNA: TGTGCCAGTAGTATATCGGGGGGCGGCGAGCAGTACTTC.